The sequence of this TCR beta chain was determined in a study of regulatory T cells in long-lasting Graves disease. Stated time point: persistent/refractory GD, antithyroid drugs over 5 years with positive TRAb. The TCR library was prepared using RNA isolated from PBMCs. Investigators prepared the TCR beta libraries by applying iRepertoire HTBI primers and Arm-PCR of CDR3 regions. TCRdb re-called the multiplex PCR reads with MiXCR, one entry per CDR3 protein. The sample lists about 470,000 distinct CDR3 sequences, about 22% occurring once. CDR1 KGHDR and CDR2 SFDVKD come from the germline V gene. Trimming left V 6 bases short and J 4 bases short, with 23 bases between. The CDR3 has 17 amino acids. The table lists this clonotype with many counts.

This TCR came from a female donor with Graves disease. The chain employs TRBV24-1 and TRBJ1-2; D ambiguous. The sample in question was peripheral blood mononuclear cells (PBMCs), obtained when the disease was refractory, from a patient treated with antithyroid drugs. The CDR3 here is CATSFRVSFKALYGYTF. CDR3 sequence (DNA): TGTGCCACCAGTTTCCGGGTTAGTTTTAAGGCTCTCTATGGCTACACCTTC.